One and the same sample provided the 10 T cell receptor beta chains below, sequenced in a study of T cell clonality in common variable immunodeficiency (dated by TCRdb to between 2014 and 2016). Receptor libraries were prepared by the immunoSEQ multiplex PCR assay. This is the immuneACCESS table as TCRdb keeps it, with only in-frame sequences that have V and J called. A part of the clones is gone; compared with another copy, unresolved V genes explain less than half, and the rest is unexplained. The sample features 40,000 to 50,000 clones, and none is a singleton. The top ten constitute roughly 6% of the sample. The source material was peripheral blood mononuclear cells. The receptors derive from a person between 18 and 75 years old in good health.

This clone was found many times. The read finishes 3 residues shy of the CDR3 end, and the germline J gene is used to complete it. V gene TRBV5-4 combines with J gene TRBJ2-5; 7 bases align to TRBD2. The junction had 10 bases not matched to a gene; V was cut back by 4 bases and J by 4 bases. This CDR3 comprises 15 residues. Germline CDR1 reads SGHNT; CDR2 reads YYREEE (reference sequence). The CDR3 protein is CASSDYVGEGETQYF. The sequenced part of the CDR3 DNA is TGTGCCAGCAGCGACTACGTTGGGGAGGGAGAGACC.

A remark on this clone: With the read ending 3 residues before the CDR3 end, the germline J gene is used to fill in that end. J is TRBJ2-1 and V is TRBV20-1; D is undetermined. The CDR3 covers 16 residues. V shed 0 bases and J shed 2 bases, with 14 bases lying between them. The germline CDR1 and CDR2 sequences are DFQATT and SNEGSKA (reference sequence). The CDR3 loop is CSARDQRQAAYNEQFF. The CDR3 bases that were read are TGCAGTGCTAGAGATCAACGGCAGGCCGCCTACAATGAG.

This clone was counted at least ten times. The CDR3 is cut off 3 residues early in the read; its end comes from the germline J gene. V is TRBV9 and J is TRBJ1-1, with D tentatively TRBD1 (5 bases). Germline CDR1 is SGDLS and CDR2 is YYNGEE. CDR3 length: 14 amino acids. V was cut by 3 bases and J by 6 bases, with 15 bases left in between. The CDR3 bases that were read are TGTGCCAGCAGCGGACCAGGGAGGGTAGCTGAA. Translated, it gives CASSGPGRVAE. The complete CDR3 reads CASSGPGRVAEAFF.

This clone has ten or more counts. The read ends 3 residues before the CDR3 terminus; that terminus is restored from the germline J gene. The V gene is TRBV4-2, the J gene TRBJ1-1; 9 nucleotides align to TRBD1. CDR3 length: 17 amino acids. Germline CDR1 reads LGHNA; CDR2 reads YNFKEQ. This CDR3 reads CASSPPTGGLTIGEAFF. Partial CDR3 DNA: TGTGCCAGCAGCCCTCCAACAGGGGGCTTAACGATAGGCGAA.

This clone was observed at least ten times. From the germline J gene comes the end of the CDR3, since the read stops 3 residues before it. This rearrangement joins TRBV5-1 to TRBJ2-3, with TRBD2 matching over 13 bases. Germline CDR1 and CDR2: SGHRS and YFSETQ. This CDR3 comprises 15 residues. The V and J ends lost 6 bases and 3 bases, in that order; junction bases with no gene match: 4. The covered CDR3 bases are TGCGCCAGCACTGGGACTAGCGGGAAGACAGATACG. As protein: CASTGTSGKTDT. From start to end, the CDR3 is CASTGTSGKTDTQYF.

This clone was counted between two and nine times. Read coverage stops 3 residues before the CDR3 terminus; the germline J gene supplies the remainder. The rearrangement uses TRBV19 and TRBJ2-4, with 9 bases fitting TRBD1. The CDR3 totals 14 residues. The germline gives CDR1 LNHDA, CDR2 SQIVND (reference sequence). This CDR3 is CASSITGGASGQYF. CDR3 DNA (partial): TGTGCCAGTAGTATAACAGGGGGCGCCTCTGGT.

There are many counts of this clone. The missing CDR3 end, 3 residues past where the read stops, is filled in from the germline J gene. The chain combines TRBV27 with TRBJ1-2; the match to TRBD1 covers 8 bases. The CDR3 is 12 residues long. Germline lookup yields CDR1 MNHEY and CDR2 SMNVEV (reference sequence). The CDR3 loop reads CASSPTGEGYTF. The sequenced part of the CDR3 DNA is TGTGCCAGCAGCCCGACAGGGGAAGGC.

This clone was detected ten times or more. This CDR3 is also generated by other DNA sequences in the sample. The chain's CDR3 is CASSLIGTEDTIYF. The covered CDR3 bases are TGTGCCAGCAGCTTGATAGGGACAGAGGACACC. V gene TRBV5-6 combines with J gene TRBJ1-3, with 7 bases identical to TRBD1. Sequencing ends 3 residues short of the CDR3 end; the germline J gene provides the rest. The J segment lost 8 bases and the V segment lost 1 base, leaving 6 bases of the junction unmatched. Germline V gene data show CDR1 as SGHDT and CDR2 as YYEEEE. The CDR3 runs to 14 residues.

This clone was detected only a few times. Sequence at one end of the junction differs from germline and may be a read error. With the read ending 3 residues before the CDR3 end, the germline J gene is used to fill in that end. The chain couples TRBV6-1 to TRBJ2-2, with D possibly being TRBD1 (6 bases). Germline V CDR1 and CDR2: MNHNS, SASEGT. The CDR3 loop spans 15 amino acids. Partial CDR3 DNA: TGTGCCGGCAGTGAGCACAGGGCTACGGCTTCACCG. The encoded protein is CAGSEHRATASP. In full, the CDR3 is CAGSEHRATASPLFF.

Worth noting for this clone: Read data end 3 residues before the CDR3 end; the end is taken from the germline J gene. V and J are TRBV18 and TRBJ2-5; D possibly corresponds to TRBD1 (5 bases). V was shortened by 4 bases and J by 3 bases, with 12 bases between the two germline ends. The CDR3 has 14 residues. Germline V CDR1 and CDR2: KGHSH, LQKENI. CDR3 DNA (partial): TGTGCCAGCTCACTCCCCCACAGGAAAGAGACC. Its translation is CASSLPHRKET. The entire CDR3 is CASSLPHRKETQYF.